This TCR beta chain was obtained from a study of blood T cell repertoires in COVID-19. At the level of the study: COVID-19 samples from acute and convalescent phases originated in the United States, Italy and Spain. From T cells, B-cell-depleted T cells, or PBMCs came the material, which was cDNA or gDNA.

This clone was picked up a small number of times. Source study methods: Quantification of nucleated cells was approximated via reference gene primer amplification. Repertoires were generated with immunoSEQ multiplex PCR, while TCRdb's copy carries only in-frame clones and drops some. Clone size and V and J calls were adopted from that table, with D and trimming inferred from the DNA. The data contain some 59,000 clones, 65% to 85% of them singletons. V lost 2 bases, J lost 10 bases, and 12 bases lay in between. The CDR3 contains 13 residues. Sequencing input: peripheral blood. This TCR derives from a man older than 75 with active or convalescent COVID-19. The chain combines TRBV12-3 or TRBV12-4 with TRBJ1-3; D gene ambiguous. The CDR3 reads CASSLNGRETIYF. CDR3 nucleotides: TGTGCCAGCAGTTTAAACGGGAGAGAGACCATATATTTT.